This TCR beta chain was sequenced during a study of T-cell reconstitution after alpha-beta-depleted transplantation in children. Preparation of the TCRbeta library used unique molecular identifiers. TCRdb re-called the PCR reads with MiXCR, one entry per CDR3 protein. The table has about 580,000 distinct CDR3 sequences, about a quarter seen once. Germline V gives CDR1 SGHVS, CDR2 FNYEAQ. Trimming shortened V by 1 base and J by 6 bases, and 12 bases separated the two germline ends. CDR3 length: 14 amino acids. The V call is TRBV7-6, the J call TRBJ2-5; possible D gene TRBD2, 6 bases. Sequences were derived from PBMCs, sampled before TCRalphabeta/CD19-depleted stem cell transplant. The source is a boy less than two years old with Wiskott-Aldrich syndrome, due to receive a stem cell transplant. CDR3 amino acids: CASSLEEGRQTQYF. The CDR3, as DNA: TGTGCCAGCAGCTTAGAGGAGGGCCGGCAGACCCAGTACTTC.